These T cell receptor beta chains were read from a single sample in a study of glioma-infiltrating T cells. Via MiXCR, TCRdb re-called the multiplex PCR reads, giving one row per CDR3 protein. This repertoire shows about 140,000 distinct CDR3 sequences, roughly two fifths found once; its top ten account for 20% to 25%. Source material: glioma tissue, nonneoplastic brain tissue, or PBMCs (not recorded which). Every receptor here comes from a human donor with low-grade glioma or glioblastoma, undergoing nonglioma brain surgery, or in good health (not recorded which). Each CDR3 is given with its conserved first and last residue. A D gene is named only where the DNA matches it firmly. The listing skips clone size in some rows; elsewhere it reads once, few, many or a size class.

j_gene | v_gene | abundance | d_gene | CDR3nt | CDR3aa
TRBJ1-4 | TRBV7-9 | - | - | TGTGCCAGCAGCTCCTGGGATGAAAAACTGTTTTTT | CASSSWDEKLFF
TRBJ2-7 | TRBV15 | - | TRBD2 | TGTGCCACCAGGACTAGCGGAAGGGGGGTCGAGCAGTACTTC | CATRTSGRGVEQYF
TRBJ2-7 | TRBV7-2 | - | - | TGTGCCAGCAGCTTATTTGGTAGAGAGCAGTACTTC | CASSLFGREQYF
TRBJ2-2 | TRBV7-6 | once | - | TGTGCTAGCAGCTCCCGAGGGACCGGGGAGCTGTTTTTT | CASSSRGTGELFF
TRBJ2-7 | TRBV11-1 | - | - | TGTGCCAGCAGCTTAGACCGAGAGCAGTACTTC | CASSLDREQYF
TRBJ1-2 | TRBV7-2 | - | - | TGTGCCAGCAGCTTCCCCTCTGGGGGCTACACCTTC | CASSFPSGGYTF
TRBJ1-5 | TRBV18 | - | - | TGTGCCAGCTCACCGGGACGGCCCAAGATGGCCCAGCATTTT | CASSPGRPKMAQHF
TRBJ2-3 | TRBV28 | many | - | TGTGCCAGCAGTTTTGGGAATACGCAGTATTTT | CASSFGNTQYF
TRBJ2-6 | TRBV5-5 | - | - | TGTGCCCGCAGCTTGCAGGCCGCGGGCTCTGGGGCCAACGTCCTGACTTTC | CARSLQAAGSGANVLTF
TRBJ2-3 | TRBV20-1 | - | TRBD2 | TGCAGTGCACCCCGACTAGCGGGGGATTCAGATACGCAGTATTTT | CSAPRLAGDSDTQYF
TRBJ2-1 | TRBV7-9 | once | - | TGTGCCAGCAGCTTAGCATATCAGGACGAGGAGTTCTTC | CASSLAYQDEEFF
TRBJ1-2 | TRBV25-1 | - | - | TGTGCCAGCAGTGAATCCCGGGGTAGGCGGTATAGTGGCTACACCTTC | CASSESRGRRYSGYTF
TRBJ2-7 | TRBV27 | - | - | TGTGCCAGCAGTTTAGCCAGCTCCGACAACCACCCGTACGAGCAGTACTTC | CASSLASSDNHPYEQYF
TRBJ2-7 | TRBV7-2 | once | TRBD2 | TGTGCCAGCAGCTTAGTCGGGGGGGCTGGGCACGAGCAGTACTTC | CASSLVGGAGHEQYF
TRBJ1-5 | TRBV4-3 | - | TRBD1 | TGCGCCAGCAGCCAAGAGAGGTGGACAGGAGAAACGATCATCACGCCCCAGCATTTT | CASSQERWTGETIITPQHF
TRBJ2-7 | TRBV20-1 | - | TRBD1 | TGCAGTGCTGGGGGACAGTATTTAACCTACGAGCAGTACTTC | CSAGGQYLTYEQYF
TRBJ2-5 | TRBV3-1 | - | TRBD2 | TGTGCCAGCAGCCTAGGGACTAGTGGGACCCAGTACTTC | CASSLGTSGTQYF
TRBJ2-7 | TRBV7-2 | once | - | TGTGCCAGCAGCCTGTGGGTGGCCGGCTACTACGAGCAGTACTTC | CASSLWVAGYYEQYF
TRBJ2-7 | TRBV6-2/TRBV6-3 | - | - | TGTGCCAGATTACAGGGAAGAAGCTCCTACGAGCAGTACTTC | CARLQGRSSYEQYF
TRBJ1-5 | TRBV6-2/TRBV6-3 | - | - | TGTGCCAGCAGTTACTCGGTCCGGGAACAGCCCCAGCATTTT | CASSYSVREQPQHF
TRBJ2-3 | TRBV6-4 | - | TRBD2 | TGTGCCAGCAGTGAGGGGGCGGGAGGTATGGCAGATACGCAGTATTTT | CASSEGAGGMADTQYF
TRBJ2-3 | TRBV7-2 | - | TRBD2 | TGTGCCAGCAGCCCGCACGCGGGGGCAGATACGCAGTATTTT | CASSPHAGADTQYF
TRBJ2-5 | TRBV27 | many | TRBD2 | TGTGCCAGCAGTACGGGACTAGCGGGAGTGTCCCAGTACTTC | CASSTGLAGVSQYF
TRBJ1-5 | TRBV20-1 | few | - | TGCAGTGCTATTGGACGGACCTTAAGCAATCAGCCCCAGCATTTT | CSAIGRTLSNQPQHF
TRBJ1-5 | TRBV27 | - | TRBD1 | TGTGCCAGCAGTTTCCAAAGACAGGGCCCCCAGCATTTT | CASSFQRQGPQHF
TRBJ1-1 | TRBV6-1 | few | - | TGTGCCAGCAGAAACGGGGGGGCGCCCGCTGAAGCTTTCTTT | CASRNGGAPAEAFF
TRBJ1-5 | TRBV3-1 | - | - | TGTGCCAGCAGCGATGGACTGAATCAGCCCCAGCATTTT | CASSDGLNQPQHF
TRBJ2-1 | TRBV4-2 | - | TRBD1 | TGTGCCAGCAGTAGGGACAGGGGGAATGAGCAGTTCTTC | CASSRDRGNEQFF
TRBJ1-1 | TRBV27 | many | TRBD1 | TGTGCCAGCAGTTTATTCGTGGACAGGACATTGAACACTGAAGCTTTCTTT | CASSLFVDRTLNTEAFF
TRBJ2-5 | TRBV7-9 | - | - | TGTGCCAGCAGCTTCCAGGCCCGCCCGGAGACCCAGTACTTC | CASSFQARPETQYF
TRBJ2-7 | TRBV6-1 | many | TRBD1 | TGTGCCAGCACCCGGACAGGGGCCTACGAGCAGTACTTC | CASTRTGAYEQYF
TRBJ2-1 | TRBV6-2/TRBV6-3 | - | - | TGTGCCAGCAGTTACGCTTGGGATCTTCCGCCCTACAATGAGCAGTTCTTC | CASSYAWDLPPYNEQFF
TRBJ2-1 | TRBV27 | few | - | TGTGCCAGCACCCCGAGGGGAATAGCGAGTGAGCAGTTCTTC | CASTPRGIASEQFF
TRBJ2-7 | TRBV7-2 | - | TRBD2 | TGTGCCAGCAGCTTCCTAGCGGCGAGCTCCTACGAGCAGTACTTC | CASSFLAASSYEQYF
TRBJ1-4 | TRBV27 | few | TRBD1 | TGTGCCAGCAGTACGACTACAGGGGGCGCACGTGAAAAACTGTTTTTT | CASSTTTGGAREKLFF
TRBJ2-1 | TRBV6-2/TRBV6-3 | few | - | TGTGCCAGCAGTTACTCCTCAGGCGCGAGCTCCTACAATGAGCAGTTCTTC | CASSYSSGASSYNEQFF